The 15 T cell receptor beta chains presented below share a single source sample, sequenced in a study of cytomegalovirus exposure and HLA in healthy donors. The PCR had 60 Vbeta and 13 Jbeta primers. Using immunoSEQ multiplex PCR, the repertoire was profiled, and TCRdb retains in-frame clones only, with some absent. In the table there are fewer than 200,000 clones, roughly 73% of which are singletons. The source material was PBMCs. The receptors were sampled from a woman aged 25 to 39 in good health and CMV-seronegative.

The V gene is TRBV25-1, the J gene TRBJ1-2; 7 nucleotides line up with TRBD1. V lost 1 base, J lost 2 bases, and 7 bases stayed unmatched. Germline loops: CDR1 MGHDK, CDR2 SYGVNS. There are 16 residues in the CDR3. The CDR3 region has the DNA TGTGCCAGCAGTGAATCCCTGGCGGGACAGAACTATGGCTACACCTTC. Protein product: CASSESLAGQNYGYTF.

The rearrangement uses TRBV15 and TRBJ1-4, with D possibly TRBD1 on 6 matching bases. V dropped 5 bases and J dropped 3 bases, with 13 bases sitting between them. The germline gives CDR1 LNHNV, CDR2 YYDKDF (reference sequence). The CDR3 runs 15 residues. CDR3 sequence (DNA): TGTGCCACCAGCGTCCTACAGGGATCTAATGAAAAACTGTTTTTT. Translated, it gives CATSVLQGSNEKLFF.

CDR3 sequence: CASSQEGIGGGSTLLFRYGYTF. The CDR3 nucleotides read TGCGCCAGCAGCCAAGAAGGGATAGGAGGGGGCTCTACACTTCTATTCCGCTATGGCTACACCTTC. The chain uses TRBV4-3 and TRBJ1-2; 7 bases agree with TRBD1. Trimming cost V 0 bases and J 4 bases; bases outside gene matches: 26. The CDR3 is made up of 22 amino acids. Germline CDR1 and CDR2: LGHNA and YSLEER.

Only a few counts were recorded for this clone. In DNA form, the CDR3 reads TGCGCCAGCAGCCAAGACAACAGACAGGGAAAGAGTGGCTACACCTTC. Translation gives CASSQDNRQGKSGYTF. The V gene is TRBV4-3, the J gene TRBJ1-2; TRBD1 agrees at 7 bases. This CDR3 region has 16 residues. Trimming at V came to 0 bases and at J to 7 bases, leaving 11 bases not matched to a gene. CDR1 and CDR2 from the germline V gene are LGHNA and YSLEER.

The chain combines TRBV2 with TRBJ2-1; TRBD1 is a possible D gene (6 bases). The CDR3 runs 12 residues. Germline V gene sequence: CDR1 SNHLY, CDR2 FYNNEI. Trimming left V 6 bases short and J 12 bases short, with 15 bases between. CDR3 sequence: CASSRDRIGQFF. The CDR3 DNA follows: TGTGCCAGCAGCCGCGACAGGATAGGGCAGTTCTTC.

The CDR3 loop reads CASSLGGQGLGTEAFF. In nucleotides, the CDR3 is TGTGCCAGCAGCTTGGGGGGACAGGGTTTAGGCACTGAAGCTTTCTTT. This sequence joins TRBV5-6 and TRBJ1-1; 9 nucleotides agree with TRBD1. CDR1 SGHDT and CDR2 YYEEEE come from the germline V gene. CDR3 length: 16 amino acids. With V trimmed by 0 bases and J by 4 bases, 7 bases remained unmatched.

Points on this clone: Mismatch with germline at one junction end may stem from a read error. The V call is TRBV7-7, the J call TRBJ2-7, with 9 nucleotides matching TRBD2. The CDR3 spans 15 residues. Germline V lookup: CDR1 SSHAT, CDR2 FNYEAQ (reference sequence). The CDR3 protein is CASSLDTRGGEKQYF. Written as DNA, the CDR3 is TGTGCTAGCAGCTTAGATACGCGGGGGGGCGAGAAGCAGTACTTC.

The chain's CDR3 is CASSSAIGYTF. The CDR3 DNA follows: TGTGCCAGCAGTTCCGCTATCGGCTACACCTTC. The chain couples TRBV28 to TRBJ1-2; no clear D gene. Trimming removed 4 bases at V and 8 bases at J, with 8 bases between. Germline V lookup: CDR1 MDHEN, CDR2 SYDVKM. The CDR3 has 11 amino acids.

The chain joins TRBV7-9 to TRBJ2-7; 10 nucleotides match TRBD1. This CDR3 has 17 residues. Germline V CDR1 and CDR2: SEHNR, FQNEAQ (reference sequence). Trimming removed 5 bases from V and 0 bases from J; junction bases left unmatched: 10. For the CDR3, the DNA is TGTGCCAGCAGCCCCCTTAGAGGGACAGGGGACTCCTACGAGCAGTACTTC. Amino acids: CASSPLRGTGDSYEQYF.

This chain links TRBV19 with TRBJ2-1; D is unresolved. From germline, CDR1 is LNHDA and CDR2 SQIVND (reference sequence). Deletions cut 2 bases from V and 3 bases from J, with 8 bases between. The CDR3 extends over 14 amino acids. The CDR3 DNA follows: TGTGCCAGTAGTATATGGCAGAACTACAATGAGCAGTTCTTC. This translates into CASSIWQNYNEQFF.

This clone was detected only a few times. The chain has TRBV5-4 and TRBJ1-1; 7 bases align to TRBD1. CDR1 is SGHNT and CDR2 is YYREEE in the germline V gene (reference sequence). With V trimmed by 1 base and J by 7 bases, 13 bases remained unmatched. There are 16 residues in the CDR3. The CDR3 bases are TGTGCCAGCAGCTTGTACGAAGGAGGGGGCACCCGTGAAGCTTTCTTT. It yields the protein CASSLYEGGGTREAFF.

The chain employs TRBV30 and TRBJ1-5, with a tentative D call TRBD1 (5 bases). CDR3 length: 14 residues. V was clipped by 5 bases and J by 3 bases, with 14 bases between them. CDR1 is GTSNPN and CDR2 is SVGIG in the germline V gene (reference sequence). The CDR3 DNA sequence: TGTGCCTGGGGACGGACACCGGACAATCAGCCCCAGCATTTT. It is translated as CAWGRTPDNQPQHF.

The V call is TRBV2, the J call TRBJ2-5; no definite D call. Between the trimmed V and J ends, which lost 7 bases and 2 bases, there was a span of 8 bases. There are 12 residues in the CDR3. Germline-derived CDR1 and CDR2 are SNHLY and FYNNEI. The CDR3 loop reads CASTLLQETQYF. CDR3 coding DNA: TGTGCCAGCACCCTGTTACAAGAGACCCAGTACTTC.

The genes are TRBV7-9 and TRBJ2-2; 7 bases match TRBD2. From germline, CDR1 is SEHNR and CDR2 FQNEAQ (reference sequence). This CDR3 has 17 amino acids. The V segment lost 0 bases and the J segment 2 bases; nucleotides outside the gene matches: 6. CDR3 loop: CASSLAPSSGNTGELFF. DNA for the CDR3: TGTGCCAGCAGCTTAGCGCCGTCTAGCGGAAACACCGGGGAGCTGTTTTTT.

The chain carries TRBV11-2 and TRBJ1-2; a weak D match, TRBD1 (6 bases). The CDR3 covers 15 residues. V was shortened by 1 base and J by 6 bases, with 15 bases between the two germline ends. The germline V gene encodes CDR1 SGHAT and CDR2 FQNNGV. As DNA, the CDR3 is TGTGCCAGCAGCTTAGCTCCAGGGGAAATTGATGGCTACACCTTC. Translating gives CASSLAPGEIDGYTF.